Each of the 20 T cell receptor beta chains below was sequenced from the same sample in a study of blood T cell repertoires in COVID-19 (dated by TCRdb to about 2020). The library came from the immunoSEQ multiplex PCR assay. Imported from immuneACCESS, the table was reduced by TCRdb to in-frame sequences with V and J called. These copies leave out some clones; in studies compared against another copy, an unresolved V gene accounts for under half, and the cause of the remainder is not known. The sample profile shows approximately 240,000 clones; more than 70% of them were found once. 2.1% of the sample rests with the top ten. Sequences were obtained from peripheral blood. Receptors originate from a woman aged 40 to 55 who had recovered from COVID-19.

The rearrangement links TRBV19 to TRBJ1-1, with D perhaps TRBD1 (5 bases). Germline V lookup: CDR1 LNHDA, CDR2 SQIVND (reference sequence). Between the trimmed V and J ends, which lost 7 bases and 5 bases, there was a span of 14 bases. The length of the CDR3 is 13 residues. The CDR3 nucleotides are TGTGCCAGTACCCTAGTAGGGGAAACTGAAGCTTTCTTT. Translated, it gives CASTLVGETEAFF.

This clone was observed a few times. The chain combines TRBV7-9 with TRBJ2-1; the match to TRBD2 covers 13 bases. Germline values: CDR1 SEHNR, CDR2 FQNEAQ (reference sequence). J was trimmed by 8 bases and V by 4 bases; bases with no gene match: 8. This CDR3 spans 16 amino acids. The CDR3 loop is CASSSTSGRALDEQFF. The CDR3 DNA reads as TGTGCCAGCAGCTCAACTAGCGGGAGGGCCTTGGATGAGCAGTTCTTC.

The chain joins TRBV7-8 to TRBJ2-7; D gene uncertain. The CDR3 totals 16 residues. Trimming removed 0 bases from V and 2 bases from J, with 14 bases in between. CDR1 and CDR2 from the germline V gene are SGHVS and FQNEAQ. The CDR3, as DNA: TGTGCCAGCAGCTTAGCATTGGCACATGAGGCCTACGAGCAGTACTTC. Translated: CASSLALAHEAYEQYF.

The chain is built from TRBV7-9 and TRBJ2-1; tentatively, D is TRBD2 (5 bases). Trimming removed 4 bases at V and 14 bases at J, with 15 bases between. Germline lookup yields CDR1 SEHNR and CDR2 FQNEAQ (reference sequence). The CDR3 covers 12 residues. The CDR3 reads CASSSSGIEEFF. The CDR3, as DNA: TGTGCCAGCAGCTCCTCGGGGATAGAGGAGTTCTTC.

The genes are TRBV13 and TRBJ1-6, with TRBD1 identical over 7 bases. The CDR3 is 15 residues long. CDR1 is PRHDT and CDR2 is FYEKMQ in the germline V gene (reference sequence). V lost 5 bases and J lost 7; bases outside the gene matches: 8. The DNA of the CDR3 is TGTGCCAGCAGCCCGTACAGGGGCCCAAATTCACCCCTCCACTTT. It encodes CASSPYRGPNSPLHF.

This rearrangement joins TRBV28 to TRBJ2-3; 7 nucleotides agree with TRBD1. J lost 4 bases, V lost 7 bases, and 5 bases had no gene match. This CDR3 region has 13 residues. Germline assignment: CDR1 MDHEN and CDR2 SYDVKM. CDR3 amino acids: CASTLDRPDTQYF. The CDR3 DNA sequence: TGTGCCAGCACCTTGGACAGGCCAGATACGCAGTATTTT. The full variable domain, with the rest looked up from reference TRBV28 and TRBJ2-3, is DVKVTQSSRYLVKRTGEKVFLECVQDMDHENMFWYRQDPGLGLRLIYFSYDVKMKEKGDIPEGYSVSREKKERFSLILESASTNQTSMYLCASTLDRPDTQYFGPGTRLTVL.

The chain employs TRBV7-2 and TRBJ2-3; the D gene is possibly TRBD1 (6 bases). V gave up 0 bases and J gave up 0 bases, with 10 bases separating them. The germline gives CDR1 SGHTA, CDR2 FQGNSA. This CDR3 is 16 amino acids long. CDR3: CASSLAGTSSTDTQYF. Written as DNA, the CDR3 is TGTGCCAGCAGCTTAGCCGGGACAAGTAGCACAGATACGCAGTATTTT.

This clone has ten or more counts. The chain combines TRBV14 with TRBJ1-1; 7 positions agree with TRBD1. The CDR3 consists of 15 residues. The trim removed 1 base at V and 4 bases at J, leaving 6 bases unmatched. The germline V gene encodes CDR1 SGHDN and CDR2 FVKESK. The CDR3: CASSQGLDRTTEAFF. Written as DNA, the CDR3 is TGTGCCAGCAGCCAAGGTTTGGACAGGACCACTGAAGCTTTCTTT.

The CDR3 sequence is CASSAGVPGELFF. CDR3 coding DNA: TGTGCCAGCAGCGCCGGAGTTCCCGGGGAGCTGTTTTTT. The chain is built from TRBV9 and TRBJ2-2; D uncertain. Germline CDR1 and CDR2: SGDLS and YYNGEE. Trimming left V 3 bases short and J 6 bases short, with 9 bases between. The CDR3 is 13 amino acids.

CDR3 nucleotide sequence: TGTGCCAGCAGCTTACACCCCAGCGGGGGACAAGAGACCCAGTACTTC. It yields the protein CASSLHPSGGQETQYF. The gene calls are TRBV11-1 and TRBJ2-5; the match to TRBD2 covers 8 bases. The V gene end was trimmed by 2 bases and the J gene end by 2 bases; junction bases not matched to a gene: 7. This CDR3 comprises 16 residues. Germline lookup yields CDR1 SGHAT and CDR2 FQDESV (reference sequence).

The rearrangement uses TRBV5-1 and TRBJ1-2; tentative D call: TRBD1 (6 bases). This CDR3 region has 13 residues. The germline V gene encodes CDR1 SGHRS and CDR2 YFSETQ. With 4 bases removed from V and 4 bases from J, the gap between germline ends came to 11 bases. The CDR3 coding sequence is TGCGCCAGCAGCGCCGGACAGAGCTATGGCTACACCTTC. As protein: CASSAGQSYGYTF. The full variable domain, in which reference TRBV5-1 and TRBJ1-2 provide the parts outside the CDR3, is KAGVTQTPRYLIKTRGQQVTLSCSPISGHRSVSWYQQTPGQGLQFLFEYFSETQRNKGNFPGRFSGRQFSNSRSEMNVSTLELGDSALYLCASSAGQSYGYTFGSGTRLTVV.

The chain joins TRBV5-6 to TRBJ1-2, with 8 bases that match TRBD1. The CDR3 is 14 residues long. V trimming: 6 bases; J trimming: 8 bases; junction bases outside the gene matches: 12. Germline V gene lookup returns CDR1 SGHDT and CDR2 YYEEEE. The CDR3 reads CASTPRGRGQGYTF. In nucleotides, the CDR3 is TGTGCCAGCACCCCGAGGGGCAGGGGGCAGGGCTACACCTTC.

The V and J genes are TRBV5-6 and TRBJ2-1, with D possibly being TRBD1 (6 bases). Germline CDR1 is SGHDT and CDR2 is YYEEEE. Trimming took 4 bases from V and 0 from J, leaving 14 bases between them. CDR3 length: 16 amino acids. The CDR3 is CASSRGTGYSYNEQFF. The CDR3 region has the DNA TGTGCCAGCAGCCGGGGAACAGGGTACTCCTACAATGAGCAGTTCTTC.

The chain has TRBV18 and TRBJ1-6, with D perhaps TRBD1 (6 bases). Between the trimmed V and J ends, which lost 5 bases and 0 bases, there was a span of 20 bases. The germline CDR1 and CDR2 sequences are KGHSH and LQKENI. This CDR3 is 19 amino acids long. DNA of the CDR3: TGTGCCAGCTCAAGAGGACAGAACCCTGAGGGCTCCTATAATTCACCCCTCCACTTT. This sequence encodes CASSRGQNPEGSYNSPLHF.

The rearrangement links TRBV4-2 to TRBJ1-5, with a tentative D call TRBD1 (5 bases). The length of the CDR3 is 16 residues. Germline assignment: CDR1 LGHNA and CDR2 YNFKEQ. Trimming shortened V by 0 bases and J by 1 base, and 10 bases separated the two germline ends. The CDR3 loop reads CASSQENGGSNQPQHF. CDR3 DNA: TGTGCCAGCAGCCAAGAGAATGGGGGGAGCAATCAGCCCCAGCATTTT.

The chain couples TRBV7-9 to TRBJ1-2, with D unclear. V gave up 2 bases and J gave up 6 bases, with 19 bases separating them. Germline V gene sequence: CDR1 SEHNR, CDR2 FQNEAQ (reference sequence). CDR3 length: 16 residues. The CDR3 here is CASSLSGGVFDHGYTF. The CDR3 DNA reads as TGTGCCAGCAGCTTATCCGGAGGCGTATTTGACCATGGCTACACCTTC. Variable domain in full (rest from reference TRBV7-9 and TRBJ1-2): DTGVSQNPRHKITKRGQNVTFRCDPISEHNRLYWYRQTLGQGPEFLTYFQNEAQLEKSRLLSDRFSAERPKGSFSTLEIQRTEQGDSAMYLCASSLSGGVFDHGYTFGSGTRLTVV.

This chain joins TRBV3-1 (or the pseudogene TRBV3-2) and TRBJ2-7; the match to TRBD1 covers 8 bases. Germline V gives CDR1 LGHDT, CDR2 YNNKEL (reference sequence). V was clipped by 1 base and J by 2 bases; unmatched bases: 4. CDR3 length: 15 amino acids. CDR3 sequence reads: CASSQGQGRPYEQYF. DNA for the CDR3: TGTGCCAGCAGCCAAGGACAGGGGAGACCCTACGAGCAGTACTTC.

The chain links TRBV18 to TRBJ2-5; D is undetermined. V dropped 2 bases and J dropped 5 bases, with 12 bases sitting between them. The CDR3 has 14 amino acids. Germline-derived CDR1 and CDR2 are KGHSH and LQKENI. This chain's CDR3 is CASSPVRNGETQYF. CDR3 bases: TGTGCCAGCTCACCAGTACGGAACGGGGAGACCCAGTACTTC.

The genes are TRBV4-2 and TRBJ1-1; D unresolved. This CDR3 region has 14 residues. Trimming took off 0 bases at V and 10 bases at J, with 15 bases between the two ends. The germline V gene encodes CDR1 LGHNA and CDR2 YNFKEQ. DNA for the CDR3: TGTGCCAGCAGCCAAGAGGTCATTTATTCGGGAGCTTTCTTT. Its translation is CASSQEVIYSGAFF.

The rearrangement joins TRBV25-1 to TRBJ2-2, with a tentative D call TRBD2 (5 bases). The CDR3 contains 16 residues. Between the trimmed V and J ends, which lost 4 bases and 0 bases, there was a span of 12 bases. Germline V gene lookup returns CDR1 MGHDK and CDR2 SYGVNS. The CDR3 nucleotides read TGTGCCAGCAGTGGACCCGGGGTAACGAACACCGGGGAGCTGTTTTTT. Residues: CASSGPGVTNTGELFF.